The 30 T cell receptor beta chains below all came from one sample that was sequenced in a study of human T cells and chemical hapten exposure. The time point: pre-sensitization, week 0. As for treatment: therapeutic diphenylcyclopropenone sensitization with weekly scalp DPC. One entry per CDR3 protein results from TCRdb running MiXCR on the RACE reads. Of about 260,000 distinct CDR3 sequences listed, roughly 8.9% are singletons. The sample consisted of whole blood, taken in connection with sensitization to the hapten diphenylcyclopropenone (DPC). These receptors originate from a woman in her thirties or forties with alopecia areata. Some clones in this sample may be carry-over from other donors' samples.

This clonotype was detected many times. This chain connects TRBV21-1 to TRBJ2-7; the table's TRBD1 call for D was not verified on the DNA. TRBV21-1 is shown as a pseudogene. The CDR3 is 16 amino acids. The CDR3 nucleotides are TGTGCCAGCAGCAAACGCCGATCCGGGACAACCTACGAGCAGTACTTC. It codes for CASSKRRSGTTYEQYF.

This clonotype was counted ten times or more. The V call is TRBV29-1, the J call TRBJ2-2, with a tentative D call TRBD1 (7 bases). Germline CDR1 and CDR2: SQVTM and ANQGSEA. Trimming pared 5 bases from V and 3 bases from J, leaving 10 bases between. The CDR3 is 13 amino acids. The CDR3 nucleotides read TGCAGCGTTCGCAGGGGGGACACCGGGGAGCTGTTTTTT. It specifies CSVRRGDTGELFF.

This clonotype showed up just a few times. The gene calls are TRBV6-6 and TRBJ2-1; 9 bases are shared with TRBD2. Trimming cost V 5 bases and J 6 bases; bases outside gene matches: 11. CDR1 and CDR2 (germline): MNHNY, SVGAGI (reference sequence). The CDR3 consists of 16 residues. The CDR3 nucleotides read TGTGCCAGCAGTCCTAGCGGGACAGCATCCCTCAATGAGCAGTTCTTC. This translates into CASSPSGTASLNEQFF.

The chain uses TRBV20-1 and TRBJ2-7; weak D call: TRBD2 (6 bases). The CDR3 covers 13 residues. V lost 2 bases and J 3 bases, leaving 11 bases between the germline ends. CDR1 and CDR2 from the germline V gene are DFQATT and SNEGSKA (reference sequence). The CDR3 region is CSARWGEGYEQYF. In DNA, the CDR3 is TGCAGTGCTAGATGGGGGGAAGGCTACGAGCAGTACTTC.

This clonotype was counted many times. Here the CDR3 reads CASSPESGGPYEQYF. CDR3 bases: TGTGCCAGCAGTCCCGAGTCGGGAGGGCCCTACGAGCAGTACTTC. The chain links TRBV6-2 or TRBV6-3 to TRBJ2-7; 8 nucleotides match TRBD2. Losses at the gene ends were 5 bases for V and 2 bases for J; bases not matched to a gene: 8. Germline V gene data show CDR1 as MNHEY and CDR2 as SVGEGT. This CDR3 has 15 residues.

This clonotype came up a few times. This chain links TRBV2 with TRBJ1-2; 7 bases align to TRBD1. The CDR3 contains 12 residues. Germline loops: CDR1 SNHLY, CDR2 FYNNEI. Trimming cost V 5 bases and J 6 bases; bases outside gene matches: 3. The CDR3 bases are TGTGCCAGCAGTCCCGGGACAGATGGCTACACCTTC. Translation gives CASSPGTDGYTF.

The chain links TRBV7-2 to TRBJ1-5, with D unresolved. The CDR3 is 13 residues long. Germline V gene sequence: CDR1 SGHTA, CDR2 FQGNSA. V lost 5 bases, J lost 5 bases, and 10 bases lay in between. CDR3 residues: CASSPGMYQPQHF. For the CDR3, the DNA is TGTGCCAGCAGCCCAGGAATGTATCAGCCCCAGCATTTT.

This clonotype was observed at least ten times. The chain couples TRBV4-2 to TRBJ2-7, with TRBD1 identical over 8 bases. With 3 bases clipped from V and 5 bases from J, the junction kept 6 bases outside the gene matches. CDR3 length: 14 residues. CDR1 LGHNA and CDR2 YNFKEQ come from the germline V gene. This chain's CDR3 is CASSHGTGSDEQYF. The CDR3 DNA reads TGTGCCAGCAGCCACGGGACAGGTAGCGACGAGCAGTACTTC.

This clonotype has ten or more counts. The chain has TRBV25-1 and TRBJ1-1; possibly TRBD1 for D (5 bases). V was cut by 1 base and J by 6 bases, with 15 bases left in between. The CDR3 is 15 residues long. CDR1 MGHDK and CDR2 SYGVNS come from the germline V gene. The CDR3 protein is CASSEWGVREPEAFF. CDR3 DNA: TGTGCCAGCAGTGAATGGGGGGTCAGGGAGCCTGAAGCTTTCTTT. The whole variable domain, filled in from reference TRBV25-1 and TRBJ1-1, reads EADIYQTPRYLVIGTGKKITLECSQTMGHDKMYWYQQDPGMELHLIHYSYGVNSTEKGDLSSESTVSRIRTEHFPLTLESARPSHTSQYLCASSEWGVREPEAFFGQGTRLTVV.

This clonotype has a count of ten or more. V and J are TRBV28 and TRBJ2-5; D perhaps matches TRBD1 (7 bases). Germline CDR1 and CDR2: MDHEN and SYDVKM. This CDR3 has 18 amino acids. The V end lost 3 bases, the J end lost 1 base, and 21 bases lay between the germline ends. DNA of the CDR3: TGTGCCAGCAGTTTTACCCTCGATCAGGGGGAGGTCCAAGAGACCCAGTACTTC. Encoded protein: CASSFTLDQGEVQETQYF. Full variable domain (remainder filled in from reference TRBV28 and TRBJ2-5): DVKVTQSSRYLVKRTGEKVFLECVQDMDHENMFWYRQDPGLGLRLIYFSYDVKMKEKGDIPEGYSVSREKKERFSLILESASTNQTSMYLCASSFTLDQGEVQETQYFGPGTRLLVL.

This clonotype appeared a few times. The chain recombines TRBV6-2 or TRBV6-3 with TRBJ1-1; possibly TRBD1 for D (5 bases). The CDR3 has 16 amino acids. V lost 7 bases to trimming and J lost 0 bases, with 18 bases between them. Germline loops: CDR1 MNHEY, CDR2 SVGEGT. CDR3 DNA sequence: TGTGCCAGCAAGACCGGGACCCGGCTTTTGAACACTGAAGCTTTCTTT. Translation gives CASKTGTRLLNTEAFF.

This chain links TRBV6-2 or TRBV6-3 with TRBJ1-5; D ambiguous. The CDR3 extends over 15 amino acids. The V gene's germline CDR1 is MNHEY and CDR2 SVGEGT. With 5 bases removed from V and 2 bases from J, the gap between germline ends came to 13 bases. The CDR3 DNA is TGTGCCAGCAGTGCCGACGTATTGGGCAATCAGCCCCAGCATTTT. Its protein product is CASSADVLGNQPQHF.

This clonotype has a handful of counts. This chain uses TRBV28 with TRBJ1-1; 8 bases fit TRBD1. The CDR3 sequence is 15 residues long. J lost 3 bases, V lost 7 bases, and 10 bases had no gene match. Germline assignment: CDR1 MDHEN and CDR2 SYDVKM. CDR3 coding DNA: TGTGCCAGCACAACAGGGGGAAGCGGTCACACTGAAGCTTTCTTT. It codes for CASTTGGSGHTEAFF.

The chain employs TRBV11-1 and TRBJ2-7, with 7 nucleotides matching TRBD2. Unmatched junction bases numbered 10, after V lost 5 bases and J lost 0 bases. Germline CDR1 is SGHAT and CDR2 is FQDESV (reference sequence). There are 16 residues in the CDR3. DNA of the CDR3: TGTGCCAGCAGCCCCAACCCGACTAGCCACTCCTACGAGCAGTACTTC. Encoded protein: CASSPNPTSHSYEQYF.

The chain is built from TRBV2 and TRBJ2-7, with a tentative D call TRBD1 (5 bases). V was trimmed by 7 bases and J by 5 bases, leaving 12 bases between them. CDR1 is SNHLY and CDR2 is FYNNEI in the germline V gene. The CDR3 length is 12 residues. CDR3 DNA: TGTGCCAGCAAACAGGCAATTAACGAGCAGTACTTC. Translation: CASKQAINEQYF.

The V gene is TRBV7-9, the J gene TRBJ2-1; D is perhaps TRBD1 or TRBD2 (5 bases each). Trimming shortened V by 5 bases and J by 7 bases, and 15 bases separated the two germline ends. This CDR3 region has 14 residues. The germline CDR1 and CDR2 sequences are SEHNR and FQNEAQ (reference sequence). In nucleotides, the CDR3 is TGTGCCAGCAGCCCACGACGAGGGGTAAATGAGCAGTTCTTC. Its protein is CASSPRRGVNEQFF.

The sample holds many counts of this clonotype. The J gene is TRBJ2-7, the V gene TRBV28, with D perhaps matching TRBD1 (5 bases). V dropped 6 bases and J dropped 7 bases, with 16 bases sitting between them. The CDR3 is 13 amino acids. CDR1 is MDHEN, CDR2 SYDVKM, per germline. The CDR3 DNA is TGTGCCAGCAGCGCCCAGGGTACCAGGGAGCAGTACTTC. Translating gives CASSAQGTREQYF.

This clonotype was seen at least ten times. The chain joins TRBV6-5 to TRBJ1-2; no firm D call. Germline-derived CDR1 and CDR2 are MNHEY and SVGAGI. CDR3 length: 13 amino acids. V gave up 7 bases and J gave up 4 bases, with 13 bases separating them. CDR3 loop: CASIPGSGYGYTF. DNA of the CDR3: TGTGCCAGCATCCCCGGGTCGGGCTATGGCTACACCTTC.

V gene TRBV9 combines with J gene TRBJ2-1; TRBD2 agrees at 11 bases. CDR3 length: 15 residues. In germline, CDR1 is SGDLS, CDR2 YYNGEE. The ends lost 0 bases at V and 10 bases at J; junction bases unmatched: 6. CDR3 in DNA: TGTGCCAGCAGCGTAGCTGTAGCTAGCGGGAGGGAGCAGTTCTTC. This sequence encodes CASSVAVASGREQFF.

This chain links TRBV27 with TRBJ1-2, with 8 bases aligning to TRBD1. The CDR3 extends over 16 amino acids. The germline V gene encodes CDR1 MNHEY and CDR2 SMNVEV (reference sequence). J was trimmed by 4 bases and V by 3 bases; bases with no gene match: 10. This chain's CDR3 is CASSLVSGGAGYGYTF. In DNA, the CDR3 is TGTGCCAGCAGTTTGGTTTCAGGGGGCGCGGGCTATGGCTACACCTTC.

On this clonotype: A read error may produce the germline difference seen at one junction end. The gene calls are TRBV6-1 and TRBJ2-3; 9 bases map to TRBD1. The CDR3 consists of 16 residues. The germline CDR1 and CDR2 sequences are MNHNS and SASEGT. CDR3 in amino acids: CASREGQGRSQDTQYF. For the CDR3, the DNA is TGTGCCAGCAGGGAAGGACAGGGGAGGTCCCAGGATACGCAGTATTTT.

This sequence joins TRBV5-8 and TRBJ1-4; possible D gene TRBD1, 5 bases. The CDR3 is 14 residues long. The V gene's germline CDR1 is SGHTS and CDR2 YDEGEE. Trimming cost V 3 bases and J 4 bases, with 10 bases left between them. CDR3 nucleotide sequence: TGTGCCAGCAGCTACCGGGGCCTTAATGAAAAACTGTTTTTT. Translation gives CASSYRGLNEKLFF. Complete variable domain (other parts from reference TRBV5-8 and TRBJ1-4): EAGVTQSPTHLIKTRGQQATLRCSPISGHTSVYWYQQALGLGLQFLLWYDEGEERNRGNFPPRFSGRQFPNYSSELNVNALELEDSALYLCASSYRGLNEKLFFGSGTQLSVL.

At least ten counts were recorded for this clonotype. The chain carries TRBV29-1 and TRBJ1-5; no definite D call. CDR3 length: 14 residues. Trimming took off 3 bases at V and 0 bases at J, with 9 bases between the two ends. The germline gives CDR1 SQVTM, CDR2 ANQGSEA. The CDR3, as DNA: TGCAGCGTTGAGTACGGTAATAGCAATCAGCCCCAGCATTTT. It translates to CSVEYGNSNQPQHF.

In the case of this clonotype: An end of the junction differs from the germline gene, which may be a read error. The chain couples TRBV6-1 to TRBJ2-1; 10 bases agree with TRBD1. The CDR3 consists of 14 residues. Germline-derived CDR1 and CDR2 are MNHNS and SASEGT. The CDR3 protein is CASIKTGGYYEQFF. For the CDR3, the DNA is TGTGCCAGCATTAAGACAGGGGGCTACTATGAGCAGTTCTTC.

This rearrangement joins TRBV20-1 to TRBJ2-5; D is perhaps TRBD1 or TRBD2 (5 bases each). Trimming removed 3 bases from V and 1 base from J, with 15 bases in between. Germline-derived CDR1 and CDR2 are DFQATT and SNEGSKA (reference sequence). This CDR3 is built from 15 residues. In DNA, the CDR3 is TGCAGTGCTAGGTCAATCCGGGACCTCCAAGAGACCCAGTACTTC. Amino acids: CSARSIRDLQETQYF.

This clonotype was observed a handful of times. This sequence joins TRBV3-1 and TRBJ2-5; no reliable D call. Deletions cut 1 base from V and 7 bases from J, with 7 bases between. The CDR3 length is 12 residues. Germline CDR1 and CDR2: LGHDT and YNNKEL (reference sequence). The DNA of the CDR3 is TGTGCCAGCAGCCAAGGGCCCGGGACCCAGTACTTC. It encodes CASSQGPGTQYF.

The J gene is TRBJ1-6, the V gene TRBV11-2, with D perhaps matching TRBD1 (5 bases). The V gene lost 1 base and the J gene lost 2 bases, with 9 bases spanning the gap. The CDR3 length is 16 residues. Germline V gene lookup returns CDR1 SGHAT and CDR2 FQNNGV. This chain's CDR3 is CASSLGGWTYNSPLHF. Here the CDR3 DNA reads TGTGCCAGCAGCTTAGGGGGGTGGACCTATAATTCACCCCTCCACTTT.

The chain uses TRBV27 and TRBJ1-3, with D possibly matching TRBD1 (6 bases). V lost 0 bases, J lost 3 bases, and 9 bases lay in between. Germline CDR1 MNHEY, CDR2 SMNVEV (reference sequence). The CDR3 sequence is 15 residues long. The CDR3 coding sequence is TGTGCCAGCAGTTTATCTGGGGGCGTTGGAAACACCATATATTTT. Protein product: CASSLSGGVGNTIYF.

This clonotype has ten or more counts. The chain has TRBV28 and TRBJ1-1; TRBD1 matches 7 bases. CDR3 length equals 14 residues. J gave up 4 bases and V 8 bases, and 10 bases lay outside the gene matches. Germline CDR1 is MDHEN and CDR2 is SYDVKM. CDR3 sequence: CASLGRGPITEAFF. The DNA of the CDR3 is TGTGCCAGCCTGGGAAGGGGGCCGATCACTGAAGCTTTCTTT.

This clonotype has just a few counts. J is TRBJ1-2 and V is TRBV10-3; D not resolved. The V end lost 4 bases, the J end lost 6 bases, and 9 bases lay between the germline ends. Germline V gene lookup returns CDR1 ENHRY and CDR2 SYGVKD. The CDR3 sequence is 12 residues long. CDR3 DNA sequence: TGTGCCATCAGTGCGGACGGGGATGGCTACACCTTC. Translation: CAISADGDGYTF.